This T cell receptor beta chain was retrieved from a study of blood T cell repertoires in COVID-19. Trimming removed 5 bases from V and 2 bases from J, with 10 bases in between. The CDR3 consists of 13 residues. Germline V gives CDR1 SNHLY, CDR2 FYNNEI. Those enrolled, adults aged roughly 18 to 89 years, came from 20 to 25 US areas. What the recovered Cohort 3 donors had was two negative PCRs, clearance, or symptom resolution. Some clones are missing from TCRdb's copy, which holds only in-frame ones; the method was immunoSEQ multiplex PCR. This sample has roughly 200,000 clones, with approximately 85% found just once.

The sequenced sample consisted of PBMCs or T cells enriched from blood (not recorded which). The chain uses TRBV2 and TRBJ2-7; D not resolved. The source is a man aged 35 to 55 who had recovered from COVID-19. DNA for the CDR3: TGTGCCAGCAGTCCGACACCTACCTACGAGCAGTACTTC. The encoded protein is CASSPTPTYEQYF.